Only one count was recorded for the clone carrying this TCR beta chain. The source of the sample is a study of blood T cell repertoires in COVID-19. Study details: Material from acute and convalescent COVID-19 was sourced from the United States, Italy and Spain. The cDNA or gDNA used as material had been derived from T cells, B-cell-depleted T cells, or PBMCs.

Before being deemed recovered, Cohort 3 donors had two negative PCRs, clearance, or symptom resolution. This CDR3 has 14 amino acids. Trimming removed 5 bases at V and 7 bases at J, with 17 bases between. CDR1 is MDHEN and CDR2 is SYDVKM in the germline V gene. Here immunoSEQ multiplex PCR was the method, and the copy in TCRdb shows in-frame clones only, minus some. The sample carries 15,000 to 20,000 clones, roughly 88% recorded once. This sequence was found in a woman aged 25 to 39 who had recovered from COVID-19. Sequencing input: PBMCs or T cells enriched from blood (not recorded which). The chain uses TRBV28 and TRBJ1-1; the D gene is possibly TRBD1 (5 bases). Written as DNA, the CDR3 is TGTGCCAGCAGTGTAGGGGTATGGGGCCTTGAAGCTTTCTTT. Translating it yields CASSVGVWGLEAFF.